This T cell receptor beta chain is drawn from a study of human CD4 T cells and Enterobacteriaceae (dated by TCRdb to the early 2020s). Study-wide conclusions, independent of this receptor: Ex vivo, broadly cross-reactive clonotypes were observed to appear more expanded than specific clonotypes, with about 55% of the 19 and about 65% of the 34 being found within the top 5%. The reactivity of ex vivo clonotypes was inferred solely by matching the nucleotide sequences of those clonotypes to CFSE-low cultures from the same donors.

Deep-level sequencing, with a detection sensitivity of one cell in 200,000, was applied to the ex vivo total memory CD4+ samples. The QIAamp DNA Micro Kit was used to extract genomic DNA from cell pellets, and spectrophotometry was used to check the quantity and purity of the genomic DNA. The immunoSEQ multiplex PCR assay was used to amplify the TCR Vbeta CDR3 regions. The amplicons were sequenced on the Illumina HiSeq platform. The retrieved sequences were 87 nucleotides long and included the CDR3 region. Concerning the study's data processing: A clonotype was defined as a unique productive TCR Vbeta nucleotide sequence, quantified by productive template frequency from ImmunoSEQ Analyzer V3.0. Expanded clonotypes were defined by a threshold at the top 5th percentile of each frequency-ranked repertoire. Repertoire overlap was computed as Chao-Jaccard with the R package fossil and visualized by nonmetric multidimensional scaling with the R package MASS. TCRdb provides this immuneACCESS table in a form limited to in-frame rearrangements. Some clones are lacking; in checked studies, under half of them reflect an unresolved V gene, and why the rest are absent is not known. That table supplies the V and J calls and clone size; D and trimming were determined from the DNA. The sample table shows some 30,000 clones, and about 80% are seen once. The top ten clonotypes cover approximately 1.5% of the sample.

This clone showed up just a few times. This clone's antigen is unknown. Base qualities are missing; no much larger clone stands one base away. Memory CD4+ T cells were FACS-sorted on a FACSAria III to over 95% purity as all CD4+ cells other than CD45RA+CCR7+CD95- naive cells. Healthy donor blood was obtained from blood donation centers in Switzerland. Total CD4+ T cells and monocytes were enriched by positive selection with CD4 and CD14 magnetic microbeads. CD8+, CD14+, CD16+, CD56+, CD19+ and CD25-bright cells were excluded prior to sorting. In a couple of blood donors, total memory CD4+ T cells were sequenced directly ex vivo to assess in vivo expansion of bacteria-reactive clonotypes. Isolation of peripheral blood mononuclear cells from donor blood was performed with Ficoll-Paque Plus. Reading from cysteine to phenylalanine, the CDR3 counts 14 amino acids. The retained sequence is limited to the CDR3, 42 bases, with the frame set at the first base. According to the germline V gene (reference sequence), CDR1 reads SGHKS and CDR2 reads YYEKEE. At the junction V is shortened by 7 bases and J by 7 bases, with 20 bases in between.

The sequence derives from a human donor in good health. The V gene is TRBV5-5 and the J gene is TRBJ1-2; a tentative D call is TRBD1 (5 bases match). Sequences were obtained from memory CD4+ T cells from blood. The cell subset or site label, read with the paper, signifies: total memory CD4 T cells sorted directly ex vivo, unstimulated. The CDR3 corresponds to CASLGTSGNTGYTF. The sequenced DNA: TGTGCCAGCCTAGGGACTTCCGGGAATACTGGCTACACCTTC.